The 25 T cell receptor beta chains presented below share a single source sample, sequenced in a study of blood T cell repertoires in COVID-19. Generated by immunoSEQ multiplex PCR, the TCRdb table keeps only in-frame clones and is missing some. The data contain more than 300,000 clones, roughly 90% of them seen just once; the ten biggest clones take up about 0.86%. The sequenced sample consisted of PBMCs or T cells enriched from blood (not recorded which). The receptors were gathered from a woman aged 40-49 years who had been exposed to COVID-19.

The chain joins TRBV29-1 to TRBJ1-2; 8 positions agree with TRBD1. There are 14 residues in the CDR3. Germline CDR1 reads SQVTM; CDR2 reads ANQGSEA. The V gene end was trimmed by 6 bases and the J gene end by 1 base; junction bases not matched to a gene: 7. The CDR3, as DNA: TGCAGCGTGGACAGGGCGGATTTTAACTATGGCTACACCTTC. It translates to CSVDRADFNYGYTF.

V gene TRBV18 combines with J gene TRBJ1-1; 10 nucleotides match TRBD1. V lost 4 bases to trimming and J lost 1 base; unmatched junction nucleotides: 12. In germline, CDR1 is KGHSH, CDR2 LQKENI. The CDR3 is 18 amino acids. The CDR3 region is CASSQSDRGSGANTEAFF. The DNA for the CDR3 is TGTGCCAGCTCACAATCGGACAGGGGGTCTGGGGCGAACACTGAAGCTTTCTTT.

The chain carries TRBV19 and TRBJ1-1; the D is unclear. The CDR3 covers 13 residues. The V gene lost 1 base and the J gene lost 8 bases, with 11 bases spanning the gap. Germline-derived CDR1 and CDR2 are LNHDA and SQIVND (reference sequence). The CDR3 reads CASSIGERREAFF. CDR3 bases: TGTGCCAGTAGTATAGGAGAGAGGAGAGAAGCTTTCTTT.

V is TRBV7-6 and J is TRBJ2-5, with D possibly TRBD2 on 5 matching bases. This CDR3 is built from 14 residues. V was trimmed by 1 base and J by 3 bases, leaving 9 bases between them. Germline V CDR1 and CDR2: SGHVS, FNYEAQ. CDR3 sequence (DNA): TGTGCCAGCAGCTTAGGTAACGGGAAAGAGACCCAGTACTTC. Residues: CASSLGNGKETQYF.

The CDR3 DNA reads TGTGCCAGCAGCCAAGATCTGGCGGGAGCTTACGAGCAGTACTTC. It yields the protein CASSQDLAGAYEQYF. The gene calls are TRBV3-1 (or the pseudogene TRBV3-2) and TRBJ2-7; 7 bases agree with TRBD2. This CDR3 region has 15 residues. J was trimmed by 4 bases and V by 0 bases; bases with no gene match: 6. Per germline, CDR1 LGHDT and CDR2 YNNKEL (reference sequence).

The V and J genes are TRBV9 and TRBJ2-7, with a weak D call TRBD1 (6 bases). CDR3 length equals 12 residues. Per the germline V gene, CDR1 is SGDLS and CDR2 is YYNGEE. V gave up 3 bases and J gave up 4 bases, with 8 bases separating them. The CDR3 sequence is CASSGQGYEQYF. For the CDR3, the DNA is TGTGCCAGCAGCGGGCAGGGGTACGAGCAGTACTTC. Filled out from reference TRBV9 and TRBJ2-7, the complete variable domain reads DSGVTQTPKHLITATGQRVTLRCSPRSGDLSVYWYQQSLDQGLQFLIQYYNGEERAKGNILERFSAQQFPDLHSELNLSSLELGDSALYFCASSGQGYEQYFGPGTRLTVT.

V is TRBV11-2 and J is TRBJ2-3; 9 nucleotides align to TRBD2. Per the germline V gene, CDR1 is SGHAT and CDR2 is FQNNGV. V was clipped by 4 bases and J by 4 bases; unmatched bases: 3. This CDR3 is 14 amino acids long. CDR3 protein: CASSSWTSADTQYF. For the CDR3, the DNA is TGTGCCAGCAGCTCGTGGACTAGCGCAGATACGCAGTATTTT. Full variable domain (outside the CDR3, taken from reference TRBV11-2 and TRBJ2-3): EAGVAQSPRYKIIEKRQSVAFWCNPISGHATLYWYQQILGQGPKLLIQFQNNGVVDDSQLPKDRFSAERLKGVDSTLKIQPAKLEDSAVYLCASSSWTSADTQYFGPGTRLTVL.

The chain joins TRBV7-2 to TRBJ2-4; 9 bases line up with TRBD2. The length of the CDR3 is 21 residues. The V gene's germline CDR1 is SGHTA and CDR2 FQGNSA. With V trimmed by 0 bases and J by 1 base, 16 bases remained unmatched. CDR3 residues: CASSLAGRLAEGGAAKNIQYF. For the CDR3, the DNA is TGTGCCAGCAGCTTAGCAGGGCGACTAGCGGAAGGGGGTGCGGCCAAAAACATTCAGTACTTC.

This clone has just one count. The chain has TRBV20-1 and TRBJ2-2; D uncertain. V was trimmed by 5 bases and J by 4 bases, leaving 5 bases between them. Per germline, CDR1 DFQATT and CDR2 SNEGSKA (reference sequence). CDR3 length equals 11 residues. The CDR3 sequence is CSALSTGELFF. The CDR3 coding sequence is TGCAGTGCTCTTTCCACCGGGGAGCTGTTTTTT.

The V call is TRBV10-3, the J call TRBJ1-6, with 8 bases matching TRBD1. The CDR3 consists of 16 residues. The V gene's germline CDR1 is ENHRY and CDR2 SYGVKD. V lost 4 bases to trimming and J lost 8 bases; unmatched junction nucleotides: 10. The DNA of the CDR3 is TGTGCCATCAGTGTACAGGGGGACGTTGCTGATTCACCCCTCCACTTT. Its protein product is CAISVQGDVADSPLHF.

In this sample, this clone turned up once. The chain is built from TRBV5-5 and TRBJ1-5; D not resolved. Germline V gene data show CDR1 as SGHKS and CDR2 as YYEKEE (reference sequence). Trimming shortened V by 2 bases and J by 2 bases, and 14 bases separated the two germline ends. CDR3 length: 16 residues. The CDR3 sequence is CASSFGHRSGNQPQHF. CDR3 bases: TGTGCCAGCAGCTTCGGTCACCGTTCTGGCAATCAGCCCCAGCATTTT.

J is TRBJ2-6 and V is TRBV27; 12 bases map to TRBD2. The germline V gene encodes CDR1 MNHEY and CDR2 SMNVEV (reference sequence). This CDR3 is built from 17 residues. V was pared by 6 bases and J by 4 bases, with 7 bases of the junction left unmatched. The CDR3 nucleotides are TGTGCCAGCAGCCCAGGACTAGCGGGAACCGGGGCCAACGTCCTGACTTTC. Residues: CASSPGLAGTGANVLTF.

The chain carries TRBV7-3 and TRBJ2-5; the D gene is possibly TRBD2 (5 bases). V lost 5 bases, J lost 4 bases, and 26 bases lay in between. This CDR3 comprises 18 residues. Germline V gene lookup returns CDR1 SGHTA and CDR2 FQGTGA. In DNA form, the CDR3 reads TGTGCCAGCAGCCAACGACCCCCGGGATCCTGGCGAGGAGAGACCCAGTACTTC. It translates to CASSQRPPGSWRGETQYF.

The V and J genes are TRBV7-3 and TRBJ1-6, with D tentatively TRBD1 (5 bases). The V gene's germline CDR1 is SGHTA and CDR2 FQGTGA. The ends were cut back, 5 bases at V and 10 bases at J, with 15 bases in the middle. The CDR3 is made up of 14 amino acids. The CDR3 DNA follows: TGTGCCAGCAGCCCCGGGGGGGGAGACTCACCCCTCCACTTT. Its translation: CASSPGGGDSPLHF.

This chain uses TRBV5-6 with TRBJ1-4, with 7 positions matching TRBD1. The CDR3 has 15 residues. J lost 0 bases, V lost 4 bases, and 3 bases had no gene match. The germline gives CDR1 SGHDT, CDR2 YYEEEE. The CDR3 DNA reads as TGTGCCAGCAGCCTCCAGGGGGCAACTAATGAAAAACTGTTTTTT. Its protein product is CASSLQGATNEKLFF.

This clone was picked up a small number of times. This chain connects TRBV11-3 to TRBJ1-5, with 9 bases that match TRBD1. V trimming: 4 bases; J trimming: 7 bases; junction bases outside the gene matches: 8. The CDR3 spans 15 residues. Germline V gene lookup returns CDR1 SGHNT and CDR2 YENEEA. DNA of the CDR3: TGTGCCAGCAGCTCGGGACAGGGACCAGGCCAGCCCCAGCATTTT. The encoded protein is CASSSGQGPGQPQHF. Combining the CDR3 with reference TRBV11-3 and TRBJ1-5 gives the whole variable domain EAGVVQSPRYKIIEKKQPVAFWCNPISGHNTLYWYLQNLGQGPELLIRYENEEAVDDSQLPKDRFSAERLKGVDSTLKIQPAELGDSAVYLCASSSGQGPGQPQHFGDGTRLSIL.

This clone was detected once. The CDR3 region is CASSRRGVITQPQHF. CDR3 coding DNA: TGTGCCAGCAGCCGCCGCGGGGTCATAACTCAGCCCCAGCATTTT. The chain recombines TRBV5-6 with TRBJ1-5, with unresolved D. The germline V gene has CDR1 SGHDT and CDR2 YYEEEE. The V and J ends lost 4 bases and 6 bases respectively, with 17 bases between them. This CDR3 has 15 amino acids.

This sequence joins TRBV11-3 and TRBJ1-1; perhaps TRBD1 as D (6 bases). The V end lost 1 base, the J end lost 2 bases, and 8 bases lay between the germline ends. The CDR3 covers 14 residues. Germline loops: CDR1 SGHNT, CDR2 YENEEA. In DNA form, the CDR3 reads TGTGCCAGCAGCTTAGCAGGGGCCAACACTGAAGCTTTCTTT. This sequence encodes CASSLAGANTEAFF.

The chain links TRBV5-6 to TRBJ1-2; D may be TRBD1 (5 bases). V was cut by 2 bases and J by 1 base, with 15 bases left in between. Germline V CDR1 and CDR2: SGHDT, YYEEEE. The CDR3 has 16 residues. CDR3 sequence reads: CASSLESTGLNYGYTF. As DNA, the CDR3 is TGTGCCAGCAGCTTAGAATCCACAGGCCTTAACTATGGCTACACCTTC.

The chain employs TRBV6-1 and TRBJ1-5; the D is unclear. V lost 0 bases, J lost 6 bases, and 9 bases lay in between. The CDR3 is made up of 14 amino acids. Per germline, CDR1 MNHNS and CDR2 SASEGT. CDR3 residues: CASSEASRVQPQHF. In DNA, the CDR3 is TGTGCCAGCAGTGAAGCCTCTCGGGTTCAGCCCCAGCATTTT.

In this sample, this clone turned up once. The rearrangement joins TRBV19 to TRBJ1-1; tentative D call: TRBD1 (6 bases). Between the trimmed V and J ends, which lost 5 bases and 5 bases, there was a span of 21 bases. Germline CDR1 is LNHDA and CDR2 is SQIVND (reference sequence). The CDR3 consists of 16 residues. This chain's CDR3 is CASSRTVLHRGTEAFF. The CDR3 DNA reads TGTGCCAGTAGTCGGACAGTCCTCCATAGGGGGACTGAAGCTTTCTTT.

The rearrangement uses TRBV7-9 and TRBJ2-3; 8 positions match TRBD1. J was trimmed by 3 bases and V by 5 bases; bases with no gene match: 10. In germline, CDR1 is SEHNR, CDR2 FQNEAQ (reference sequence). This CDR3 comprises 16 residues. The CDR3 region has the DNA TGTGCCAGCAGCATTAGACAGGGGTGGGGGACAGATACGCAGTATTTT. It codes for CASSIRQGWGTDTQYF.

V gene TRBV7-2 combines with J gene TRBJ1-2; TRBD1 matches 9 bases. V lost 1 base, J lost 8 bases, and 11 bases stayed unmatched. Germline CDR1 reads SGHTA; CDR2 reads FQGNSA. CDR3 length equals 16 residues. CDR3 coding DNA: TGTGCCAGCAGCTTAGGTTCGACAGGGGGAACGGGCGGCTACACCTTC. Its protein product is CASSLGSTGGTGGYTF.

The rearrangement joins TRBV6-5 to TRBJ1-3; 7 bases line up with TRBD1. In germline, CDR1 is MNHEY, CDR2 SVGAGI. This CDR3 contains 13 residues. V trimming: 10 bases; J trimming: 2 bases; junction bases outside the gene matches: 5. The DNA of the CDR3 is TGTGCCATCTCGAGGGGGCCTGGAAACACCATATATTTT. The encoded protein is CAISRGPGNTIYF.

The chain employs TRBV6-1 and TRBJ2-5; TRBD2 aligns across 9 bases. Per the germline V gene, CDR1 is MNHNS and CDR2 is SASEGT. J gave up 5 bases and V 2 bases, and 12 bases lay outside the gene matches. This CDR3 comprises 17 residues. CDR3 bases: TGTGCCAGCAGTGAACCCCCCGGGTCGCGGGGGGGGGAGACCCAGTACTTC. It is translated as CASSEPPGSRGGETQYF.